This TCR beta chain was profiled in a study of blood T cell repertoires in COVID-19. Original data processing: Estimation of nucleated cell counts relied on the amplification of reference gene primers. Repertoires were generated with immunoSEQ multiplex PCR, while TCRdb's copy carries only in-frame clones and drops some. V, J and clone size derive from that table, while D and trimming were established from the DNA sequence. The repertoire consists of approximately 89,000 clones, with around four fifths occurring once and the leading ten covering 12%. The V end lost 8 bases, the J end lost 4 bases, and 14 bases lay between the germline ends. Germline loops: CDR1 SGHAT, CDR2 FQNNGV. This CDR3 is 13 amino acids long.

Sample: peripheral blood. The source is a woman in her 70s with active or convalescent COVID-19. The chain has TRBV11-2 and TRBJ2-5; tentative D call: TRBD2 (6 bases). This CDR3 reads CASRVGGGETQYF. CDR3 DNA: TGTGCCAGCCGGGTTGGGGGAGGAGAGACCCAGTACTTC.